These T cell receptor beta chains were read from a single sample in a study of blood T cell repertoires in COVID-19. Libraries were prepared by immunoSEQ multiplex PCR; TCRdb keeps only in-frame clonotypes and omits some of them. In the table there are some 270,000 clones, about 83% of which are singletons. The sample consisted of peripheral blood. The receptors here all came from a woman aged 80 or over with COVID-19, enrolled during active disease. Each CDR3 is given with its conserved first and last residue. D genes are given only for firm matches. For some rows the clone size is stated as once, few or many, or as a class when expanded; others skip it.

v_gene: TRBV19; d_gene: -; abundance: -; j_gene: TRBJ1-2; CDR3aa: CASSAGFSGYGYTF; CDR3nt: TGTGCCAGTAGTGCGGGGTTCTCAGGCTATGGCTACACCTTC
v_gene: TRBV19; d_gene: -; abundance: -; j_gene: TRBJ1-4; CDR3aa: CATTYNGGINEKLFF; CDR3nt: TGTGCCACCACGTATAACGGGGGAATTAATGAAAAACTGTTTTTT
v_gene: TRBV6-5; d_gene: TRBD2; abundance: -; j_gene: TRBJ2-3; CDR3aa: CASSTSGNTDTQYF; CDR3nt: TGTGCCAGTTCGACTAGCGGGAACACAGATACGCAGTATTTT
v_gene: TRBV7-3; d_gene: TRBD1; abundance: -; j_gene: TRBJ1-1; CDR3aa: CASSTGGTEAFF; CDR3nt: TGTGCCAGCAGCACAGGGGGCACTGAAGCTTTCTTT
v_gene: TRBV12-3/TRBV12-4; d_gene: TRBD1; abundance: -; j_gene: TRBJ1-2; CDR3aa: CASSSRDRAGYTF; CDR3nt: TGTGCCAGCAGTTCGCGGGACAGGGCTGGCTACACCTTC
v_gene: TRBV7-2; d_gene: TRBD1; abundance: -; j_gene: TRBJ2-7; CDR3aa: CASSLEDRSGEQYF; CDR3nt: TGTGCCAGCAGCTTAGAGGACAGGTCGGGCGAGCAGTACTTC
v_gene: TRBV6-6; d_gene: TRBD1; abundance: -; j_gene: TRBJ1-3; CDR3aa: CASRGQGVDTIYF; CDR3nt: TGTGCCAGCAGGGGACAGGGGGTGGACACCATATATTTT
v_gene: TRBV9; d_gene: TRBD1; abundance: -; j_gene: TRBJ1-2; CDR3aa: CASTGQGSDYGYTF; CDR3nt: TGTGCCAGCACAGGACAGGGGAGCGACTATGGCTACACCTTC
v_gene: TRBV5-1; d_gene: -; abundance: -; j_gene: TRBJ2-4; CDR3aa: CASSFGLGGAKNIQYF; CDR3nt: TGCGCCAGCAGCTTTGGGTTAGGGGGAGCCAAAAACATTCAGTACTTC
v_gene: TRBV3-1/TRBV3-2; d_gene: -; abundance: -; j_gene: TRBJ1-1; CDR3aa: CASKRGGNTEAFF; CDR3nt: TGTGCCAGCAAAAGGGGGGGGAACACTGAAGCTTTCTTT
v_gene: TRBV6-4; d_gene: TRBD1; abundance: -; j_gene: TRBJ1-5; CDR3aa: CASSDSEGAVYSNQPQHF; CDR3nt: TGTGCCAGCAGTGACTCGGAGGGGGCGGTATATAGCAATCAGCCCCAGCATTTT
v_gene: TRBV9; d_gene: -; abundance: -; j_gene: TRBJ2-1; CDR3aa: CASSVLSGGPRNEQFF; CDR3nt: TGTGCCAGCAGCGTATTGTCCGGGGGGCCCCGCAATGAGCAGTTCTTC
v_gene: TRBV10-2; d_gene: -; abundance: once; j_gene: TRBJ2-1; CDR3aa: CASSELYNEQFF; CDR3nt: TGCGCCAGCAGTGAGTTATACAATGAGCAGTTCTTC
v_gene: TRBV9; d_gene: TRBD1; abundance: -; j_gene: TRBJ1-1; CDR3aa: CASSPTLTTGGKGTEAFF; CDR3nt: TGTGCCAGCAGCCCCACCCTAACGACAGGGGGAAAAGGGACTGAAGCTTTCTTT
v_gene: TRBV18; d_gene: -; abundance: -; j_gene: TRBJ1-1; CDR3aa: CASSRVGRGTEAFF; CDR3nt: TGTGCCAGCTCACGGGTAGGCAGAGGCACTGAAGCTTTCTTT
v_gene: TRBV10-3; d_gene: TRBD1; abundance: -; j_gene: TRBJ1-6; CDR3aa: CAIRTLQGGNSPLHF; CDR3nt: TGTGCCATCAGGACCCTACAGGGGGGGAATTCACCCCTCCACTTT
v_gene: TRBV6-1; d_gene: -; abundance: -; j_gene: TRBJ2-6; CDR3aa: CASSEAATGFSSGANVLTF; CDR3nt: TGTGCCAGCAGTGAAGCAGCCACAGGGTTTAGCTCTGGGGCCAACGTCCTGACTTTC
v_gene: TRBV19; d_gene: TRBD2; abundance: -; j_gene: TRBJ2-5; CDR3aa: CASSISVWAGGGETQYF; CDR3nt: TGTGCCAGTAGTATAAGCGTCTGGGCGGGGGGCGGCGAGACCCAGTACTTC
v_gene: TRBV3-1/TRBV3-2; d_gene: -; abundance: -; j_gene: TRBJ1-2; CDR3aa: CASSLAGVTNYGYTF; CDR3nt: TGTGCCAGCAGCCTAGCGGGGGTGACTAACTATGGCTACACCTTC
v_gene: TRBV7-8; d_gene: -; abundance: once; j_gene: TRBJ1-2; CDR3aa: CASSLLLGVSGYTF; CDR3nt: TGTGCCAGCAGCTTATTGTTAGGAGTGAGCGGCTACACCTTC
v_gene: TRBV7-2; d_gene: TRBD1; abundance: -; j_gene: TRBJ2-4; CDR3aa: CASSLRGQGVNIQYF; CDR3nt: TGTGCCAGCAGCTTACGCGGACAGGGCGTAAACATTCAGTACTTC
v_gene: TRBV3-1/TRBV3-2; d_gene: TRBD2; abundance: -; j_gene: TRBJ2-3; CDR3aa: CASSQDRAGGADTQYF; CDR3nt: TGTGCCAGCAGCCAAGATCGAGCGGGGGGGGCAGATACGCAGTATTTT
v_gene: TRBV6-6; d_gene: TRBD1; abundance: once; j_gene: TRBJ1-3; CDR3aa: CASSPGTGSGNTIYF; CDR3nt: TGTGCCAGCAGCCCTGGGACAGGCTCTGGAAACACCATATATTTT
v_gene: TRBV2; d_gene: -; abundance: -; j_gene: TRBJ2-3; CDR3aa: CATREAREDTQYF; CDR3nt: TGTGCCACAAGGGAGGCACGGGAAGATACGCAGTATTTT
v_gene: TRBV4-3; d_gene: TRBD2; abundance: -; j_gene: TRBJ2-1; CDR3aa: CASSQGLAGGGEQFF; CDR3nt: TGCGCCAGCAGCCAGGGACTAGCGGGGGGAGGTGAGCAGTTCTTC
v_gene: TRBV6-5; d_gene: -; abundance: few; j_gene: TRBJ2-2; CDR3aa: CASSLNTGELFF; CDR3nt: TGTGCCAGCAGTTTAAACACCGGGGAGCTGTTTTTT
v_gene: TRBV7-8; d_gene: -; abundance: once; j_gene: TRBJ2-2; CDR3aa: CASSIDFGGAGELFF; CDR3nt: TGTGCCAGCAGCATTGATTTCGGTGGTGCCGGGGAGCTGTTTTTT
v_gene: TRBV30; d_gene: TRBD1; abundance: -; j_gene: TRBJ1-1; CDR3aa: CAWSGITGGAFF; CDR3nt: TGTGCCTGGAGTGGAATAACAGGGGGGGCTTTCTTT
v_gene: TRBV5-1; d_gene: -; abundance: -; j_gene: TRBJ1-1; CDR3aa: CASIPGVSGVGSEAFF; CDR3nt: TGCGCCAGCATCCCCGGGGTGTCAGGGGTAGGGTCTGAAGCTTTCTTT
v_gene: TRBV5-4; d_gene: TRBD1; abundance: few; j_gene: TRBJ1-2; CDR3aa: CASSPDREGWKYGYTF; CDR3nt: TGTGCCAGCAGCCCGGACAGGGAGGGATGGAAGTATGGCTACACCTTC
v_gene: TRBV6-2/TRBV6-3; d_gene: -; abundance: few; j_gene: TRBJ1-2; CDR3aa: CASSYPDTNYGYTF; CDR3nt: TGTGCCAGCAGTTACCCGGACACGAACTATGGCTACACCTTC
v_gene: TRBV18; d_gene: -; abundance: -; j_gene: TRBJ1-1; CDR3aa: CASSPFLNTEAFF; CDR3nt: TGTGCCAGCTCACCTTTCTTAAACACTGAAGCTTTCTTT
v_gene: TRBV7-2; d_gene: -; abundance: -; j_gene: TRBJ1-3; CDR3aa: CASSSRQAKGNTIYF; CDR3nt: TGTGCCAGCAGCTCCCGGCAGGCTAAGGGAAACACCATATATTTT
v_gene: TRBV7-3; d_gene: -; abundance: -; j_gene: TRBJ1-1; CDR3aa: CASSHQLNTEAFF; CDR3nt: TGTGCCAGCAGCCACCAGTTGAACACTGAAGCTTTCTTT
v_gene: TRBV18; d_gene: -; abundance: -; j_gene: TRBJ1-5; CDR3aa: CASSPSRVGQPQHF; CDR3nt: TGTGCCAGCTCACCGTCACGGGTGGGTCAGCCCCAGCATTTT
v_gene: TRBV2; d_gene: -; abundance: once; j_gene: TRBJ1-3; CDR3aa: CASSGRQRGNTIYF; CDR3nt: TGTGCCAGCTCGGGAAGGCAGAGGGGAAACACCATATATTTT
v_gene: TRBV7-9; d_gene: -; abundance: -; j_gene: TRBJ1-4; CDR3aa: CASSPADRLEKLFF; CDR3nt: TGTGCCAGCAGCCCAGCAGACAGGCTCGAAAAACTGTTTTTT
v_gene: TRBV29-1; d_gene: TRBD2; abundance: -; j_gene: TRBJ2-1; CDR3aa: CGLAGGSSYNEQFF; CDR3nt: TGCGGGCTAGCGGGGGGGAGCTCCTACAATGAGCAGTTCTTC
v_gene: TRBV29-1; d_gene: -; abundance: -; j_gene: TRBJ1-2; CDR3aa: CSVREQAQGYTF; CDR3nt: TGCAGCGTTCGGGAGCAGGCACAAGGCTACACCTTC
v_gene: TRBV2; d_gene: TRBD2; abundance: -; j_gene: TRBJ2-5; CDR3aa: CATKAGGQAGETQYF; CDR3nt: TGTGCCACTAAAGCGGGGGGGCAAGCCGGGGAGACCCAGTACTTC
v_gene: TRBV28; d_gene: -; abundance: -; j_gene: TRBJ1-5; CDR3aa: CASTPSDGLGGLEPQHF; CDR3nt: TGTGCCAGCACCCCCTCAGATGGGCTCGGTGGGTTAGAGCCCCAGCATTTT
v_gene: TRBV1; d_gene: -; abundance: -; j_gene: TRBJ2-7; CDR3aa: CTSSPVWRGPEDEQYF; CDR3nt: TGCACCAGCAGCCCAGTATGGAGGGGGCCTGAAGACGAGCAGTACTTC
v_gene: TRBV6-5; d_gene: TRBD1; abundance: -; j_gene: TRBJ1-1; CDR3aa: CASSKGAGTEAFF; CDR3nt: TGTGCCAGCAGTAAGGGGGCAGGGACTGAAGCTTTCTTT
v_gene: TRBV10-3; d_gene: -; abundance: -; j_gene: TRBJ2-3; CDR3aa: CAISESWTNTDTQYF; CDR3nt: TGTGCCATCAGTGAGTCGTGGACTAACACAGATACGCAGTATTTT
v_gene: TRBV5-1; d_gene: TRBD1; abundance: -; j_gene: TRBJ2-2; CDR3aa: CASSLEGDRATGELFF; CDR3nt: TGCGCCAGCAGCTTGGAAGGGGACAGGGCGACCGGGGAGCTGTTTTTT
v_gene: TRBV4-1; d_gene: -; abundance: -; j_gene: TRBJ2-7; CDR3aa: CASSQDRAYEQYF; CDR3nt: TGCGCCAGCAGCCAAGACAGGGCCTACGAGCAGTACTTC
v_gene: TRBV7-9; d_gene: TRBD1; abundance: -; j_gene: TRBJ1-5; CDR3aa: CASSKQGVYDQPQHF; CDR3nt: TGTGCCAGCAGCAAACAGGGGGTGTATGATCAGCCCCAGCATTTT
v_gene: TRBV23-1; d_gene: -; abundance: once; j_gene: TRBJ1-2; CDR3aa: CASSQYEGFLEIYGYTF; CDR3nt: TGCGCCAGCAGTCAATACGAGGGCTTCCTTGAGATCTATGGCTACACCTTC
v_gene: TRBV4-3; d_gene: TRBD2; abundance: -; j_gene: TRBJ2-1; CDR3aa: CASSQDAGGTYNEQFF; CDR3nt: TGCGCCAGCAGCCAAGATGCGGGGGGGACCTACAATGAGCAGTTCTTC
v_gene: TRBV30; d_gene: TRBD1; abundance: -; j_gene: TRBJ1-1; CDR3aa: CAWSVRSTGASGAFF; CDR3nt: TGTGCCTGGAGTGTACGATCGACAGGGGCTAGTGGGGCTTTCTTT
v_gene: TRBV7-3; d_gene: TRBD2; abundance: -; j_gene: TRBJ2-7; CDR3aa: CASSLNSGSYYEQYF; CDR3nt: TGTGCCAGCAGCTTAAATAGCGGGTCTTACTACGAGCAGTACTTC
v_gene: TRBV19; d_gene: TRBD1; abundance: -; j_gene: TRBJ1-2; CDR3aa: CASSITGTGDYGYTF; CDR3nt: TGTGCCAGTAGTATTACCGGGACAGGGGATTATGGCTACACCTTC
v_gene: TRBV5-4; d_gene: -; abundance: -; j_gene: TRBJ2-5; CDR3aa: CASSLRPGAQETQYF; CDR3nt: TGTGCCAGCAGCTTGCGGCCAGGTGCACAAGAGACCCAGTACTTC
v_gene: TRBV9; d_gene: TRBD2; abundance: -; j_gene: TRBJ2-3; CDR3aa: CASSVFGLASSTDTQYF; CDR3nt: TGTGCCAGCAGCGTCTTCGGACTAGCGTCTAGCACAGATACGCAGTATTTT
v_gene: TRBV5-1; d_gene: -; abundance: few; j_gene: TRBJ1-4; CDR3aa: CASSPQDPATNEKLFF; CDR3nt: TGCGCCAGCAGCCCACAGGACCCCGCAACTAATGAAAAACTGTTTTTT
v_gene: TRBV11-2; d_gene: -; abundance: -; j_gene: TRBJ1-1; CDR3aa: CASSLYHGAEAFF; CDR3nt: TGTGCCAGCAGCTTATATCACGGGGCTGAAGCTTTCTTT
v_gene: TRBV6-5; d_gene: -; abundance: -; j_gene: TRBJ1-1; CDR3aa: CASLPGMNTEAFF; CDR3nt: TGTGCCAGCTTACCAGGAATGAACACTGAAGCTTTCTTT
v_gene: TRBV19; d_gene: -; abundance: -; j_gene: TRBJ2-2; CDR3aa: CASRTTGLNTGELFF; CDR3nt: TGTGCCAGTAGAACCACAGGGTTAAACACCGGGGAGCTGTTTTTT
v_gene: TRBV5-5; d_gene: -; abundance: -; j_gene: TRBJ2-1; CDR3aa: CASSAGVGTYNEQFF; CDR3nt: TGTGCCAGCAGCGCAGGGGTTGGGACCTACAATGAGCAGTTCTTC